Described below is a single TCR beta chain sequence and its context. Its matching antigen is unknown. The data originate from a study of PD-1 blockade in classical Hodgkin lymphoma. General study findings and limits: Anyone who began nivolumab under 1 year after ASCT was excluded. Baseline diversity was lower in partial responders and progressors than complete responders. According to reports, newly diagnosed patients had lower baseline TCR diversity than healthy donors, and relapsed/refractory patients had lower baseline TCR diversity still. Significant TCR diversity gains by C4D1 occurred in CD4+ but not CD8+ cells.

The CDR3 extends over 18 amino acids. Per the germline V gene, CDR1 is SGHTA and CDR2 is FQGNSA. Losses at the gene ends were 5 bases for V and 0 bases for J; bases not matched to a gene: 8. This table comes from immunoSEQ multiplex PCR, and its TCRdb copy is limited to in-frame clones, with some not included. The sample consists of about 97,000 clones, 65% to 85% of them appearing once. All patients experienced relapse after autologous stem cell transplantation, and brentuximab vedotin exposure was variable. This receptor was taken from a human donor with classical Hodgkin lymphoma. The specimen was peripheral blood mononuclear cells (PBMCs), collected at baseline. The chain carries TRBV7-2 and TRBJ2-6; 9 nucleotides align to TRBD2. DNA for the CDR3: TGTGCCAGCAGCCCCATAGCGGGAGCTGGCTCTGGGGCCAACGTCCTGACTTTC. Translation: CASSPIAGAGSGANVLTF.